The next 32 T cell receptor beta chains were all read from a single sample in a study of blood T cell repertoires in COVID-19. TCRdb's table, derived via immunoSEQ multiplex PCR, lists solely in-frame clones and lacks some. The table includes about 150,000 clones, more than 75% detected once. Sequencing was performed on peripheral blood. The receptor source for this set is a man aged 80 or over with acute or convalescent COVID-19.

The chain links TRBV7-2 to TRBJ1-5; 10 nucleotides match TRBD1. This CDR3 spans 18 amino acids. Trimming removed 4 bases from V and 3 bases from J; junction bases left unmatched: 12. Germline assignment: CDR1 SGHTA and CDR2 FQGNSA. The CDR3 sequence is CASSSSPLDRGPNQPQHF. CDR3 DNA: TGTGCCAGCAGCTCCTCCCCCCTCGACAGGGGGCCCAATCAGCCCCAGCATTTT. The full variable domain, its missing parts supplied by reference TRBV7-2 and TRBJ1-5, is GAGVSQSPSNKVTEKGKDVELRCDPISGHTALYWYRQSLGQGLEFLIYFQGNSAPDKSGLPSDRFSAERTGGSVSTLTIQRTQQEDSAVYLCASSSSPLDRGPNQPQHFGDGTRLSIL.

The chain joins TRBV30 to TRBJ2-3; D unclear. Germline CDR1 GTSNPN, CDR2 SVGIG (reference sequence). Trimming removed 0 bases at V and 1 base at J, with 8 bases between. This CDR3 region has 14 residues. As DNA, the CDR3 is TGTGCCTGGAGTGTTCAGACTGGCACAGATACGCAGTATTTT. Its translation: CAWSVQTGTDTQYF.

The genes are TRBV6-6 and TRBJ1-1; D ambiguous. The germline V gene has CDR1 MNHNY and CDR2 SVGAGI (reference sequence). Deletions cut 8 bases from V and 1 base from J, with 11 bases between. This CDR3 is built from 13 residues. The CDR3, as DNA: TGTGCCAGCTCCCCGAGGGCGAACACTGAAGCTTTCTTT. It specifies CASSPRANTEAFF.

The V call is TRBV28, the J call TRBJ1-2; 8 positions agree with TRBD1. Unmatched junction bases numbered 6, after V lost 7 bases and J lost 5 bases. CDR3 length: 13 amino acids. From germline, CDR1 is MDHEN and CDR2 SYDVKM. DNA of the CDR3: TGTGCCAGCATCTCCAGGGGGCGGTATGGCTACACCTTC. Its protein product is CASISRGRYGYTF.

This sequence joins TRBV18 and TRBJ2-7, with TRBD1 matching over 7 bases. There are 14 residues in the CDR3. CDR1 is KGHSH, CDR2 LQKENI, per germline. Unmatched junction bases numbered 9, after V lost 4 bases and J lost 6 bases. The CDR3 here is CASSRIDRESEQYF. CDR3 coding DNA: TGTGCCAGCTCACGCATCGACAGGGAAAGCGAGCAGTACTTC. Drawing the rest from reference TRBV18 and TRBJ2-7, the complete variable domain is NAGVMQNPRHLVRRRGQEARLRCSPMKGHSHVYWYRQLPEEGLKFMVYLQKENIIDESGMPKERFSAEFPKEGPSILRIQQVVRGDSAAYFCASSRIDRESEQYFGPGTRLTVT.

The rearrangement links TRBV5-1 to TRBJ2-7; 8 nucleotides line up with TRBD1. The CDR3 is 16 amino acids. V lost 4 bases to trimming and J lost 2 bases; unmatched junction nucleotides: 11. The germline V gene encodes CDR1 SGHRS and CDR2 YFSETQ. For the CDR3, the DNA is TGCGCCAGCAGCCTAGCACCTGGGACAGGACCCTACGAGCAGTACTTC. The encoded protein is CASSLAPGTGPYEQYF.

The chain links TRBV29-1 to TRBJ1-1; 7 bases agree with TRBD1. Germline V gives CDR1 SQVTM, CDR2 ANQGSEA. Trimming removed 4 bases from V and 0 bases from J; junction bases left unmatched: 5. The CDR3 is made up of 14 amino acids. The CDR3 nucleotides read TGCAGCGTTGCCTCCGGGACAGTGAACACTGAAGCTTTCTTT. This translates into CSVASGTVNTEAFF.

This clone was recorded only once. This chain's CDR3 is CASSRHGTGYNEQFF. CDR3 in DNA: TGTGCCAGCAGCCGGCACGGGACAGGGTACAATGAGCAGTTCTTC. The gene calls are TRBV3-1 (or the pseudogene TRBV3-2) and TRBJ2-1, with 9 bases lining up with TRBD1. Germline trimming cut 4 bases from V and 4 bases from J; bases unmatched to any gene: 5. The CDR3 consists of 15 residues. Per the germline V gene, CDR1 is LGHDT and CDR2 is YNNKEL (reference sequence).

This clone was observed a single time. The chain has TRBV11-2 and TRBJ1-5; D gene ambiguous. Germline V CDR1 and CDR2: SGHAT, FQNNGV. CDR3 length: 14 amino acids. Trimming took 1 base from V and 2 from J, leaving 6 bases between them. This CDR3 is CASSLGTGNQPQHF. CDR3 DNA sequence: TGTGCCAGCAGCTTAGGTACAGGCAATCAGCCCCAGCATTTT.

The V gene is TRBV5-1, the J gene TRBJ2-1; 7 bases are a match to TRBD2. V was pared by 3 bases and J by 6 bases, with 9 bases of the junction left unmatched. Germline assignment: CDR1 SGHRS and CDR2 YFSETQ. This CDR3 spans 15 amino acids. The CDR3 region has the DNA TGCGCCAGCAGCTCTGACCCTTCGGGAGGCAATGAGCAGTTCTTC. Protein sequence: CASSSDPSGGNEQFF.

V usage is TRBV20-1 and J usage is TRBJ2-5; D possibly corresponds to TRBD2 (6 bases). The CDR3 loop spans 13 amino acids. Deletions cut 3 bases from V and 5 bases from J, with 13 bases between. Germline V gene sequence: CDR1 DFQATT, CDR2 SNEGSKA (reference sequence). As DNA, the CDR3 is TGCAGTGCTAGTAGCGGTAGCGCGGAGACCCAGTACTTC. This translates into CSASSGSAETQYF.

The genes are TRBV5-1 and TRBJ1-6; D is perhaps TRBD1 (5 bases). V was cut by 0 bases and J by 11 bases, with 15 bases left in between. This CDR3 has 15 residues. The V gene's germline CDR1 is SGHRS and CDR2 YFSETQ. The CDR3 region has the DNA TGCGCCAGCAGCTTGGATGGCCAGGGCTTGGCACCCCTCCACTTT. Translated: CASSLDGQGLAPLHF.

This clone occurred a few times. The V gene is TRBV27, the J gene TRBJ1-2, with 8 bases that match TRBD1. Germline CDR1 MNHEY, CDR2 SMNVEV (reference sequence). V lost 2 bases and J lost 4; bases outside the gene matches: 0. The CDR3 runs to 13 residues. CDR3 nucleotides: TGTGCCAGCAGTTTAACAGGGGGCTATGGCTACACCTTC. It translates to CASSLTGGYGYTF.

The CDR3 is CASSITTGTGELFF. In DNA form, the CDR3 reads TGTGCCAGCAGCATTACGACTGGCACCGGGGAGCTGTTTTTT. The V gene is TRBV7-8, the J gene TRBJ2-2, with D uncertain. Germline values: CDR1 SGHVS, CDR2 FQNEAQ. The CDR3 totals 14 residues. Trimming pared 5 bases from V and 4 bases from J, leaving 11 bases between.

V usage is TRBV7-6 and J usage is TRBJ1-4; D not resolved. The CDR3 loop spans 15 amino acids. The V and J ends lost 2 bases and 0 bases respectively, with 7 bases between them. Germline V gene data show CDR1 as SGHVS and CDR2 as FNYEAQ. CDR3 amino acids: CASSLMTTTNEKLFF. In DNA, the CDR3 is TGTGCCAGCAGCTTAATGACAACAACTAATGAAAAACTGTTTTTT.

The V gene is TRBV7-3, the J gene TRBJ2-7; D remains unclear. Trimming took off 0 bases at V and 1 base at J, with 7 bases between the two ends. CDR3 length: 14 amino acids. Germline V CDR1 and CDR2: SGHTA, FQGTGA. CDR3 residues: CASSLTSGSYEQYF. Written as DNA, the CDR3 is TGTGCCAGCAGCTTAACGTCAGGTTCCTACGAGCAGTACTTC.

The chain combines TRBV2 with TRBJ1-2; 10 bases line up with TRBD1. Trimming took 6 bases from V and 8 from J; bases not matched to a gene: 6. CDR1 SNHLY and CDR2 FYNNEI come from the germline V gene. CDR3 length: 13 amino acids. CDR3 sequence reads: CASRGTGDRGYTF. In nucleotides, the CDR3 is TGTGCCAGCAGGGGGACAGGGGATCGGGGCTACACCTTC.

The chain is built from TRBV5-1 and TRBJ2-5; 7 bases are a match to TRBD2. CDR3 length equals 13 residues. Germline values: CDR1 SGHRS, CDR2 YFSETQ. J gave up 1 base and V 7 bases, and 4 bases lay outside the gene matches. CDR3 amino acids: CASRGGGQETQYF. In DNA form, the CDR3 reads TGCGCCAGCCGGGGCGGGGGCCAAGAGACCCAGTACTTC.

This clone has only a few counts. J is TRBJ2-2 and V is TRBV19; D uncertain. Germline lookup yields CDR1 LNHDA and CDR2 SQIVND (reference sequence). This CDR3 has 13 amino acids. Trimming stripped 5 bases from V and 6 bases from J, with 10 bases between. The CDR3 is CASSPPSAGELFF. Here the CDR3 DNA reads TGTGCCAGTAGTCCCCCGAGTGCCGGGGAGCTGTTTTTT.

The genes are TRBV6-5 and TRBJ2-7; TRBD2 matches 9 bases. The germline V gene has CDR1 MNHEY and CDR2 SVGAGI. The CDR3 sequence is 13 residues long. V gave up 7 bases and J gave up 2 bases; unmatched junction bases: 3. The CDR3 here is CASTSGETYEQYF. The CDR3 bases are TGTGCCAGCACTAGCGGGGAGACCTACGAGCAGTACTTC.

The CDR3 nucleotides read TGTGCCAGTAGGTGGCGGGCCCAAAGCACAGATACGCAGTATTTT. It codes for CASRWRAQSTDTQYF. The chain couples TRBV19 to TRBJ2-3, with D possibly matching TRBD2 (5 bases). The germline V gene encodes CDR1 LNHDA and CDR2 SQIVND (reference sequence). Trimming cost V 6 bases and J 0 bases, with 13 bases left between them. The CDR3 spans 15 residues.

This chain joins TRBV6-5 and TRBJ2-5; 12 nucleotides line up with TRBD2. V dropped 5 bases and J dropped 5; count of bases not matched to a gene: 6. This CDR3 is 15 amino acids long. The germline V gene has CDR1 MNHEY and CDR2 SVGAGI. CDR3 protein: CASSPTSGSSETQYF. CDR3 coding DNA: TGTGCCAGCAGTCCGACTAGCGGGAGTTCGGAGACCCAGTACTTC.

J is TRBJ1-2 and V is TRBV19; 7 bases map to TRBD1. The CDR3 length is 15 residues. Trimming at V came to 1 base and at J to 3 bases, leaving 5 bases not matched to a gene. CDR1 is LNHDA and CDR2 is SQIVND in the germline V gene (reference sequence). The CDR3: CASSIGLQGYYGYTF. CDR3 DNA: TGTGCCAGTAGTATAGGCTTACAGGGGTACTATGGCTACACCTTC.

The rearrangement links TRBV11-1 to TRBJ1-1, with D maybe TRBD1 (5 bases). Trimming pared 0 bases from V and 1 base from J, leaving 12 bases between. The CDR3 is 16 residues long. Germline V gene lookup returns CDR1 SGHAT and CDR2 FQDESV (reference sequence). The CDR3 DNA sequence: TGTGCCAGCAGCTTAGCTAGGGGATCGAGGAACACTGAAGCTTTCTTT. Its translation: CASSLARGSRNTEAFF. The variable domain in full, with the rest retrieved from reference TRBV11-1 and TRBJ1-1, is EAEVAQSPRYKITEKSQAVAFWCDPISGHATLYWYRQILGQGPELLVQFQDESVVDDSQLPKDRFSAERLKGVDSTLKIQPAELGDSAMYLCASSLARGSRNTEAFFGQGTRLTVV.

The chain recombines TRBV2 with TRBJ2-1; 11 bases are shared with TRBD2. The CDR3 has 14 residues. J gave up 8 bases and V 8 bases, and 8 bases lay outside the gene matches. CDR1 and CDR2 from the germline V gene are SNHLY and FYNNEI. The CDR3: CASDFSGGADEQFF. Here the CDR3 DNA reads TGTGCCAGCGACTTTAGCGGGGGGGCGGATGAGCAGTTCTTC.

The CDR3 bases are TGCGCCAGCAGGCCCAACCCGGGACTTCCCCTACCGCACCTTCACAATGAGCAGTTCTTC. Amino acids: CASRPNPGLPLPHLHNEQFF. The chain has TRBV23-1 and TRBJ2-1; D perhaps matches TRBD2 (6 bases). TRBV23-1 is an ORF; its function is uncertain. V lost 6 bases to trimming and J lost 5 bases, with 32 bases between them. This CDR3 has 20 residues.

The chain combines TRBV4-1 with TRBJ1-1; 9 bases map to TRBD1. The junction had 5 bases not matched to a gene; V was cut back by 6 bases and J by 3 bases. The germline gives CDR1 MGHRA, CDR2 YSYEKL. This CDR3 contains 14 residues. This CDR3 is CASRWDREDTEAFF. CDR3 sequence (DNA): TGCGCCAGCAGATGGGACAGGGAGGACACTGAAGCTTTCTTT.

The chain couples TRBV19 to TRBJ2-7, with 7 positions matching TRBD1. The CDR3 covers 14 residues. CDR1 and CDR2 (germline): LNHDA, SQIVND (reference sequence). The trim removed 4 bases at V and 2 bases at J, leaving 5 bases unmatched. The CDR3 protein is CASSRDSIPYEQYF. In DNA, the CDR3 is TGTGCCAGTAGTAGGGACAGTATCCCCTACGAGCAGTACTTC.

The J gene is TRBJ1-1, the V gene TRBV5-5; D may be TRBD1 (6 bases). CDR3 length: 15 residues. The germline CDR1 and CDR2 sequences are SGHKS and YYEKEE (reference sequence). V was pared by 0 bases and J by 1 base, with 10 bases between. The CDR3: CASSLEQGQNTEAFF. In DNA, the CDR3 is TGTGCCAGCAGCTTGGAGCAGGGACAGAACACTGAAGCTTTCTTT.

This chain joins TRBV27 and TRBJ2-1; TRBD2 agrees at 11 bases. The CDR3 is 15 amino acids. V shed 2 bases and J 8 bases; nucleotides not matched to a gene: 5. Germline V gene sequence: CDR1 MNHEY, CDR2 SMNVEV (reference sequence). In nucleotides, the CDR3 is TGTGCCAGCAGTTTAACTAGCGGGAGTTTGGATGAGCAGTTCTTC. Its translation is CASSLTSGSLDEQFF.

The rearrangement uses TRBV12-2 and TRBJ1-1; the tabulated D call, TRBD1, remains unverified against the DNA. TRBV12-2 is tagged as a pseudogene. This CDR3 contains 13 residues. Here the CDR3 DNA reads TGTGCAAGTCGCATACAGGGGGAGACTGAAGCTTTCTTT. As protein: CASRIQGETEAFF.

V gene TRBV4-2 combines with J gene TRBJ1-4; D is unclear. The CDR3 totals 15 residues. Germline V gene lookup returns CDR1 LGHNA and CDR2 YNFKEQ. Trimming took off 1 base at V and 3 bases at J, with 9 bases between the two ends. The CDR3 here is CASSQVWQSNEKLFF. The DNA of the CDR3 is TGTGCCAGCAGCCAAGTTTGGCAGTCTAATGAAAAACTGTTTTTT.